What follows are 17 T cell receptor beta chains derived from one specimen sequenced in a study of vaccination effects on CD4 cells after COVID-19. TCRdb's table, derived via immunoSEQ multiplex PCR, lists solely in-frame clones and lacks some. The sample contains 73,000 or so clones, 60% to 85% of which appear only once. ViraFEST used viral peptide pools to expand antigen-specific CD4+ T cells before sequencing. CD4+ T cells were isolated after about eleven days of culture. Testing of the vaccine recipients showed negative nucleocapsid antibodies and no prior SARS-CoV-2 infection. Antigens of these TCRs are unknown. Here the sequenced sample was CD4+ T cells from PBMCs cultured with SARS-CoV-2 spike peptides, taken before COVID-19 vaccination. These receptors were taken from a human donor who received a COVID-19 vaccine.

The rearrangement links TRBV6-5 to TRBJ2-1; TRBD2 agrees at 11 bases. Unmatched junction bases numbered 9, after V lost 10 bases and J lost 4 bases. The length of the CDR3 is 15 residues. Per the germline V gene, CDR1 is MNHEY and CDR2 is SVGAGI. In DNA, the CDR3 is TGTGCCACCCGGGTAGCGGGGGGGACGTACAATGAGCAGTTCTTC. This codes for CATRVAGGTYNEQFF.

The chain combines TRBV2 with TRBJ2-3; 8 bases align to TRBD2. Germline V lookup: CDR1 SNHLY, CDR2 FYNNEI. Trimming at V came to 8 bases and at J to 1 base, leaving 2 bases not matched to a gene. The CDR3 extends over 13 amino acids. The DNA of the CDR3 is TGTGCCAGCTCAGCGGGGGGCACAGATACGCAGTATTTT. Protein sequence: CASSAGGTDTQYF.

Concerning this clone itself: The same CDR3 also results from other DNA sequences found in this sample. V is TRBV7-2 and J is TRBJ1-2, with D unclear. The germline V and J ends were trimmed by 2 bases and 0 bases, with 7 bases remaining between them. Per germline, CDR1 SGHTA and CDR2 FQGNSA. This CDR3 has 14 residues. In DNA form, the CDR3 reads TGTGCCAGCAGCTTAACGGCGGCTAACTATGGCTACACCTTC. Translated: CASSLTAANYGYTF.

Here the CDR3 reads CASSWESGAEPQHF. DNA of the CDR3: TGTGCCAGCAGTTGGGAGTCGGGGGCAGAGCCCCAGCATTTT. V gene TRBV6-5 combines with J gene TRBJ1-5, with a possible D match to TRBD1 (6 bases). The length of the CDR3 is 14 residues. Trimming cost V 4 bases and J 8 bases, with 15 bases left between them. CDR1 is MNHEY and CDR2 is SVGAGI in the germline V gene.

This rearrangement joins TRBV6-5 to TRBJ2-3, with 8 bases lining up with TRBD1. This CDR3 is 12 amino acids long. The germline V gene encodes CDR1 MNHEY and CDR2 SVGAGI. The V segment lost 7 bases and the J segment 9 bases; nucleotides outside the gene matches: 6. CDR3 nucleotides: TGTGCCAGCACTCAGGACAGGGCGACGCAGTATTTT. Translating gives CASTQDRATQYF.

The V call is TRBV6-2 or TRBV6-3, the J call TRBJ1-1, with a weak D call TRBD1 (6 bases). Germline V CDR1 and CDR2: MNHEY, SVGEGT. With 3 bases removed from V and 2 bases from J, the gap between germline ends came to 10 bases. This CDR3 comprises 14 residues. CDR3 bases: TGTGCCAGCAGTTATTCGGGGGCAAACACTGAAGCTTTCTTT. Translation gives CASSYSGANTEAFF.

This clone was detected only a few times. The V and J genes are TRBV2 and TRBJ2-7; 9 bases are shared with TRBD1. The CDR3 runs to 13 residues. The V gene end was trimmed by 6 bases and the J gene end by 4 bases; junction bases not matched to a gene: 4. Germline V gives CDR1 SNHLY, CDR2 FYNNEI. The CDR3 sequence is CASRMTGGYEQYV. CDR3 bases: TGTGCCAGCAGAATGACAGGGGGGTACGAGCAGTACGTC.

The V gene is TRBV19, the J gene TRBJ1-5, with 8 positions matching TRBD1. This CDR3 comprises 16 residues. With V trimmed by 5 bases and J by 6 bases, 12 bases remained unmatched. CDR1 and CDR2 from the germline V gene are LNHDA and SQIVND (reference sequence). The CDR3 DNA reads as TGTGCCAGTAGTGTCATAGACAGGGGTTCGGCTCAGCCCCAGCATTTT. It yields the protein CASSVIDRGSAQPQHF. The full variable domain, rest sourced from reference TRBV19 and TRBJ1-5, is DGGITQSPKYLFRKEGQNVTLSCEQNLNHDAMYWYRQDPGQGLRLIYYSQIVNDFQKGDIAEGYSVSREKKESFPLTVTSAQKNPTAFYLCASSVIDRGSAQPQHFGDGTRLSIL.

This sequence joins TRBV28 and TRBJ1-1; 8 bases align to TRBD1. The germline V gene encodes CDR1 MDHEN and CDR2 SYDVKM. The CDR3 runs 16 residues. V dropped 5 bases and J dropped 5; count of bases not matched to a gene: 13. CDR3 in amino acids: CASSPLRTGQGTEAFF. In DNA form, the CDR3 reads TGTGCCAGCAGTCCACTACGGACAGGGCAGGGGACTGAAGCTTTCTTT.

The V and J genes are TRBV21-1 and TRBJ2-7; TRBD1 is taken as the D call from the table, unchecked against the DNA. TRBV21-1 counts as a pseudogene. This CDR3 has 15 residues. CDR3 DNA: TGTGCCAGCAGCGAGGTGGAAGGGGGTTCCTACGAGCAGTACGTC. Residues: CASSEVEGGSYEQYV.

The chain links TRBV4-2 to TRBJ1-5; D is undetermined. Deletions cut 1 base from V and 4 bases from J, with 5 bases between. The V gene's germline CDR1 is LGHNA and CDR2 YNFKEQ. CDR3 length equals 13 residues. This chain's CDR3 is CASSQGANQPQHF. Here the CDR3 DNA reads TGTGCCAGCAGCCAAGGGGCTAATCAGCCCCAGCATTTT.

The chain has TRBV15 and TRBJ2-3; TRBD1 aligns across 11 bases. V lost 4 bases, J lost 4 bases, and 7 bases stayed unmatched. Germline-derived CDR1 and CDR2 are LNHNV and YYDKDF (reference sequence). This CDR3 has 16 amino acids. Written as DNA, the CDR3 is TGTGCCACCAGCACTGGGACAGGGGGGAAGGCAGATACGCAGTATTTT. It translates to CATSTGTGGKADTQYF.

The gene calls are TRBV10-3 and TRBJ2-3; a possible D gene is TRBD2 (6 bases). From germline, CDR1 is ENHRY and CDR2 SYGVKD. Trimming removed 11 bases from V and 2 bases from J, with 14 bases in between. This CDR3 has 13 amino acids. The DNA of the CDR3 is TGTGCCTCTGCGGGGACCGTCACAGATACGCAGTATTTT. Encoded protein: CASAGTVTDTQYF.

V is TRBV5-6 and J is TRBJ1-6; possibly TRBD1 for D (6 bases). Germline-derived CDR1 and CDR2 are SGHDT and YYEEEE. This CDR3 is built from 15 residues. Trimming took off 0 bases at V and 6 bases at J, with 10 bases between the two ends. The CDR3: CASSLGQATNSPLHF. The CDR3 DNA reads TGTGCCAGCAGCTTGGGACAGGCAACTAATTCACCCCTCCACTTT. Variable domain in full (rest from reference TRBV5-6 and TRBJ1-6): DAGVTQSPTHLIKTRGQQVTLRCSPKSGHDTVSWYQQALGQGPQFIFQYYEEEERQRGNFPDRFSGHQFPNYSSELNVNALLLGDSALYLCASSLGQATNSPLHFGNGTRLTVT.

The rearrangement uses TRBV29-1 and TRBJ1-1; TRBD1 aligns across 8 bases. Per the germline V gene, CDR1 is SQVTM and CDR2 is ANQGSEA. Trimming cost V 7 bases and J 5 bases; bases outside gene matches: 6. The CDR3 is made up of 12 amino acids. DNA for the CDR3: TGCAGCGGACAACAGGGGGGAACTGAAGCTTTCTTT. It translates to CSGQQGGTEAFF. Full variable domain (remainder filled in from reference TRBV29-1 and TRBJ1-1): SAVISQKPSRDICQRGTSLTIQCQVDSQVTMMFWYRQQPGQSLTLIATANQGSEATYESGFVIDKFPISRPNLTFSTLTVSNMSPEDSSIYLCSGQQGGTEAFFGQGTRLTVV.

This clone was seen a handful of times. The V call is TRBV5-1, the J call TRBJ1-2; a weak D match, TRBD1 (5 bases). The CDR3 loop spans 15 amino acids. Per germline, CDR1 SGHRS and CDR2 YFSETQ. The V end lost 5 bases, the J end lost 7 bases, and 21 bases lay between the germline ends. The CDR3 loop is CASRGDPSSQSGYTF. For the CDR3, the DNA is TGCGCCAGCAGAGGGGACCCATCGTCTCAGTCTGGCTACACCTTC.

The gene calls are TRBV2 and TRBJ1-4; 7 bases line up with TRBD1. The V gene's germline CDR1 is SNHLY and CDR2 FYNNEI. This CDR3 spans 16 amino acids. J lost 7 bases, V lost 3 bases, and 11 bases had no gene match. In nucleotides, the CDR3 is TGTGCCAGCAGTGACGGGGGAGGGGGCCAAGCTGAAAAACTGTTTTTT. This sequence encodes CASSDGGGGQAEKLFF.